This T cell receptor (beta chain) was captured in a study of blood T cell repertoires in COVID-19. CDR3 size: 14 residues. From germline, CDR1 is ENHRY and CDR2 SYGVKD. V shed 3 bases, J shed 7 bases, and the junction held 4 bases outside the gene matches. Some clones are missing from TCRdb's copy, which holds only in-frame ones; the method was immunoSEQ multiplex PCR. The sample records 150,000 to 200,000 clones, roughly four fifths being singletons. The sequencing sample was made of peripheral blood. The receptor's source is a woman aged 65 to 85 with COVID-19, enrolled during active disease. The rearrangement uses TRBV10-3 and TRBJ2-1; 9 positions match TRBD2. The CDR3 sequence is CAISDLLAGNEQFF. In nucleotides, the CDR3 is TGTGCCATCAGTGATTTGCTAGCGGGAAATGAGCAGTTCTTC.